The 10 T cell receptor beta chains below all came from one sample that was sequenced in a study of glioma-infiltrating T cells. The iRepertoire nested amplicon-rescue multiplex PCR amplified TCR alpha and beta CDR3s from RNA. One entry per CDR3 protein results from TCRdb running MiXCR on the multiplex PCR reads. The repertoire holds some 4,900 distinct CDR3 sequences, with roughly a third as singletons. Sequencing was carried out using glioma tissue, nonneoplastic brain tissue, or PBMCs (not recorded which). These receptors came from a human donor with low-grade glioma or glioblastoma, undergoing nonglioma brain surgery, or in good health (not recorded which).

This clonotype is labeled medium-sized (0.01 to 0.1%). The CDR3, as DNA: TGCAGTGCTAGTTCAGCAGCGGGGATTAGCACAGATACGCAGTATTTT. It translates to CSASSAAGISTDTQYF. V usage is TRBV20-1 and J usage is TRBJ2-3, with 7 bases fitting TRBD2. The CDR3 extends over 16 amino acids. With V trimmed by 3 bases and J by 0 bases, 9 bases remained unmatched. Germline CDR1 DFQATT, CDR2 SNEGSKA (reference sequence).

The rearrangement links TRBV10-2 to TRBJ2-5; 9 positions match TRBD2. Unmatched junction bases numbered 5, after V lost 5 bases and J lost 4 bases. The CDR3 runs 14 residues. In germline, CDR1 is WSHSY, CDR2 SAAADI. CDR3 loop: CASSPGLARETQYF. The CDR3 bases are TGCGCCAGCAGTCCTGGACTAGCGAGAGAGACCCAGTACTTC.

This clonotype is labeled as medium-sized (0.01 to 0.1%). This CDR3 is CASSQVNPGADTQYF. CDR3 nucleotide sequence: TGCGCCAGCAGCCAAGTAAATCCGGGCGCAGATACGCAGTATTTT. This sequence joins TRBV4-1 and TRBJ2-3; D not certain. The germline V and J ends were trimmed by 1 base and 4 bases, with 12 bases remaining between them. Per the germline V gene, CDR1 is MGHRA and CDR2 is YSYEKL. This CDR3 contains 15 residues.

To note about this clonotype: In this CDR3 the conserved last residue, phenylalanine or tryptophan, is missing, so a read error is likely. The V gene is TRBV20-1, the J gene TRBJ1-2, with unresolved D. The CDR3 extends over 12 amino acids. V was pared by 0 bases and J by 8 bases, with 10 bases between. Germline V lookup: CDR1 DFQATT, CDR2 SNEGSKA (reference sequence). CDR3 DNA: TGCAGTGCTAGAGACGGAAAGGTGGGCTACACCCTC. Amino acid sequence: CSARDGKVGYTL.

This clonotype has only a few counts. The chain carries TRBV29-1 and TRBJ1-3; perhaps TRBD1 as D (5 bases). The CDR3 contains 16 residues. The V end lost 2 bases, the J end lost 0 bases, and 14 bases lay between the germline ends. Germline CDR1 reads SQVTM; CDR2 reads ANQGSEA. This chain's CDR3 is CSVESWDRRSGNTIYF. The CDR3 DNA sequence: TGCAGCGTTGAATCCTGGGACCGCCGCTCTGGAAACACCATATATTTT.

By its share, this clonotype is medium-sized. This chain joins TRBV6-2 or TRBV6-3 and TRBJ2-5; 7 bases are shared with TRBD1. The germline gives CDR1 MNHEY, CDR2 SVGEGT. The CDR3 consists of 16 residues. The trim removed 6 bases at V and 5 bases at J, leaving 15 bases unmatched. In DNA form, the CDR3 reads TGTGCCAGCAGAATTCCCGGGACAGATCCTCGGGAGACCCAGTACTTC. It is translated as CASRIPGTDPRETQYF.

The V gene is TRBV30, the J gene TRBJ2-1; 7 bases agree with TRBD1. The CDR3 is 13 amino acids. With V trimmed by 4 bases and J by 3 bases, 3 bases remained unmatched. Per germline, CDR1 GTSNPN and CDR2 SVGIG (reference sequence). The CDR3 coding sequence is TGTGCCTGGACTAGGGACAGCTACAATGAGCAGTTCTTC. Protein sequence: CAWTRDSYNEQFF.

Of note for this clonotype: A read error is possible here, since a much larger clone lies one base away. The chain has TRBV12-5 and TRBJ2-7; D is uncertain. Germline V gene data show CDR1 as LGHNT and CDR2 as FRNRAP. The CDR3 extends over 13 amino acids. V was cut by 1 base and J by 3 bases, with 7 bases left in between. DNA for the CDR3: TGTGCTAGTGGTTTGGAGGCAGACTACGAGCAGTACTTC. Its protein product is CASGLEADYEQYF.

In this sample, this clonotype turned up many times. The chain is built from TRBV5-1 and TRBJ2-7, with TRBD1 identical over 8 bases. J was trimmed by 3 bases and V by 4 bases; bases with no gene match: 12. CDR1 and CDR2 (germline): SGHRS, YFSETQ. The CDR3 runs to 16 residues. CDR3 region: CASSPGTTGVDYEQYF. As DNA, the CDR3 is TGCGCCAGCAGCCCGGGGACGACAGGGGTCGACTACGAGCAGTACTTC.

In regard to this clonotype: At one end the junction does not follow the germline gene, possibly because of a read error. This chain joins TRBV28 and TRBJ1-2, with 10 nucleotides matching TRBD1. This CDR3 contains 15 residues. Per the germline V gene, CDR1 is MDHEN and CDR2 is SYDVKM. For the CDR3, the DNA is TGTGCCATCAGTTCCCGGACAGGGGGGAACTATGTCTACACCTTC. This encodes CAISSRTGGNYVYTF.